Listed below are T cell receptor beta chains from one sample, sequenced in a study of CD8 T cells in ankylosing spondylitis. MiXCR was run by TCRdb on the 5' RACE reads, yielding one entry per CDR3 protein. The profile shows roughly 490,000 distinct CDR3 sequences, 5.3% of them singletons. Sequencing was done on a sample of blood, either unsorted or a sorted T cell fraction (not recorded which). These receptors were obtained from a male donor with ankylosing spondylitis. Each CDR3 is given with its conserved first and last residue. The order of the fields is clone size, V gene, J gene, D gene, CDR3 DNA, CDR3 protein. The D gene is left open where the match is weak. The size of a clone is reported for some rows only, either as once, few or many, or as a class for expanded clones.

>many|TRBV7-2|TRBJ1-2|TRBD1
TGTGCCAGCAGACTAACGGGACAGACATATGGCTACACCTTC
CASRLTGQTYGYTF
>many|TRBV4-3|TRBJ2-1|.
TGCGCCAGCAGCCAAGTAGACAGCTCCTACAATGAGCAGTTCTTC
CASSQVDSSYNEQFF
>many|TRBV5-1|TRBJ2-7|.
TGCGCCAGCAGCTTGGACACTACCGCGGGGCGGCAGTACTTC
CASSLDTTAGRQYF
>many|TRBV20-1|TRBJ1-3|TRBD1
TGCTCCGGACAGGGGGTGGCAAACACCATATATTTT
CSGQGVANTIYF
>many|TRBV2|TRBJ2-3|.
TGTGCCAGCAGTGATCAAGGGGTTGCAGATACGCAGTATTTT
CASSDQGVADTQYF
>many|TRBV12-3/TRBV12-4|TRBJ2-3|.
TGTGCCAGCAGTACCGGATGGCCCCACACAGATACGCAGTATTTT
CASSTGWPHTDTQYF
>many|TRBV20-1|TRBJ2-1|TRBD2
TGCAGTGCCGATCGACTAGCGGGAGGGAATGAGCAGTTCTTC
CSADRLAGGNEQFF
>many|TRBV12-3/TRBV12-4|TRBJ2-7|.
TGTGCCAGCAGGGCTAGCGAATACTCCTACGAGCAGTACTTC
CASRASEYSYEQYF
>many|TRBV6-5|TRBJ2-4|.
TGTGCCAGCAGCCGCGGGACAGGTCGGGGGGACATTCAGTACTTC
CASSRGTGRGDIQYF
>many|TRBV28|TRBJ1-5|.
TGTGCCAGCAGTTTCTTCACGGGTCAGCCCCAGCATTTT
CASSFFTGQPQHF
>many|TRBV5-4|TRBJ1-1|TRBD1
TGTGCCAGCAGCCTGGACAGGGGGCAAAGGGGGACTGAAGCTTTCTTT
CASSLDRGQRGTEAFF
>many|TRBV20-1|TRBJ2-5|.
TGCAGTGCTAGAGGGGACCTCGTGGAGACCCAGTACTTC
CSARGDLVETQYF
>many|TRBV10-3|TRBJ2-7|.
TGTGCCATCAGTGAGGGCCAGGTCTACGAGCAGTACTTC
CAISEGQVYEQYF
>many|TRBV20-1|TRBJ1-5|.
TGCAGTGCTCGACCGGGGAGCAATCAGCCCCAGCATTTT
CSARPGSNQPQHF
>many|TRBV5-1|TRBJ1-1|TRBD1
TGCGCCAGCCGTTGGTCGACAGGGATAAAAGCTGAAGCTTTCTTT
CASRWSTGIKAEAFF
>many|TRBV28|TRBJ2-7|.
TGTGCCAGCAGTCCCTCGTCTAGCTCCTACGAGCAGTACTTC
CASSPSSSSYEQYF
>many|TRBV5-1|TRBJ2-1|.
TGCGCCAGCAGCTACGGGGCCAGTTCGGAGCAGTTCTTC
CASSYGASSEQFF
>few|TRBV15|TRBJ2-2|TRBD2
TGTGCCACCAGCAGAAGGTTAAGGACTAGCGGGGGCACCGGGGAGCTGTTTTTT
CATSRRLRTSGGTGELFF
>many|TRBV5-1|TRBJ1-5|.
TGCGCCAGCAGCACGCAGACAGATCAGCCCCAGCATTTT
CASSTQTDQPQHF
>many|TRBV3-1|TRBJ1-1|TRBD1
TGTGCCAGCAGCCAAGATATGTGGCAGGGGGTGAACACTGAAGCTTTCTTT
CASSQDMWQGVNTEAFF
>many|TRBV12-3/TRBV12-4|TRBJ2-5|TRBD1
TGTGCCAGCAGTCTCATCGGACAGGGGGAAGAGACCCAGTACTTC
CASSLIGQGEETQYF
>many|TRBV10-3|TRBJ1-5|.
TGTGCCATCAGTGAAGCTGGTCAGCCCCAGCATTTT
CAISEAGQPQHF
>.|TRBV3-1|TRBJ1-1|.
TGTGCCAGCAGCCAAGGGGTGAGACCTAGTGAAGCTTTCTTT
CASSQGVRPSEAFF
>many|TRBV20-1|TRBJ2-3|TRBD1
TGCAGTGCTCCCGACCCAGGACAGGGGATAACAGATACGCAGTATTTT
CSAPDPGQGITDTQYF
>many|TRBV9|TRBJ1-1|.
TGTGCCAGCAGCGTAGCTAGGAACACTGAAGCTTTCTTT
CASSVARNTEAFF
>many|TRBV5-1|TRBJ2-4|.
TGCGCCAGCAGCCGGACAGAGCTAGCCAAAAACATTCAGTACTTC
CASSRTELAKNIQYF
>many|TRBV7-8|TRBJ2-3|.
TGTGCCAGCAGCTTAATGGGCCGCGGAGATACGCAGTATTTT
CASSLMGRGDTQYF
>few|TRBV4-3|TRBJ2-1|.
TGCGCCAGCAGCCAAGATTGGGACGGTACTACCGAGCAGTTCTTC
CASSQDWDGTTEQFF
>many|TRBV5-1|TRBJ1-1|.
TGCGCCAGCAGCTTGATCCAGGGTAAAGCTTTCTTT
CASSLIQGKAFF
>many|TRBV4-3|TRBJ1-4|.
TGCGCCAGCAGCCAAGATTGGGGGAACAATGAAAAACTGTTTTTT
CASSQDWGNNEKLFF
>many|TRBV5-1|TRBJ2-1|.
TGCGCCAGCAGCTTGTTGGACGCCCGGCAGCAGTTCTTC
CASSLLDARQQFF
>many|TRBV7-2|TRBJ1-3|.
TGTGCCAGCAGCTCCGAAGCTGGAAACACCATATATTTT
CASSSEAGNTIYF
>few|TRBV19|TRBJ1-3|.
TGTGCCAGTAGTATGGGACGTACCTCTGGAAACACCATATATTTT
CASSMGRTSGNTIYF
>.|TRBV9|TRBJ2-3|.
TGTGCCAGCAGCGTAGCGGGGAATGCAGATACGCAGTATTTT
CASSVAGNADTQYF
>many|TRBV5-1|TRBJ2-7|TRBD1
TGCGCCAGCAGCTTGGGGTCAGGGGGATACTACGAGCAGTACTTC
CASSLGSGGYYEQYF
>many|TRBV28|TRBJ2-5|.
TGTGCCAGCAGTCCTTTCGGGGCAGGGGAAGAGACCCAGTACTTC
CASSPFGAGEETQYF
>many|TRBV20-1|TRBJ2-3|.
TGCAGTGCTAGTTCCGGGCTGAGGGCAGATACGCAGTATTTT
CSASSGLRADTQYF
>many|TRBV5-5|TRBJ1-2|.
TGTGCCAGCAGCCCCCGAGGGGCACTCTATGGCTACACCTTC
CASSPRGALYGYTF
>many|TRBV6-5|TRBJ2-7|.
TGTGCCAGCAGTTACTTGGGAAATGAGTACGAGCAGTACTTC
CASSYLGNEYEQYF
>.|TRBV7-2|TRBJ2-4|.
TGTGCCAGCAGCCAGGGACCGCTCACAGTGTACTTC
CASSQGPLTVYF
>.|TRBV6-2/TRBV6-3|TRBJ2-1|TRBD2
TGTGCCAGCAGTTACCCGGGACTAGCGGGGGAGACCTTTACATATGAGCAGTTCTTC
CASSYPGLAGETFTYEQFF
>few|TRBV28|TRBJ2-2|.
TGTGCCAGCAGTAATCCTAGGGCCACCGGGGAGCTGTTTTTT
CASSNPRATGELFF
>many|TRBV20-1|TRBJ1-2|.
TGCAGTGCTAGAAAGGACTCACGGGGCTACACCTTC
CSARKDSRGYTF
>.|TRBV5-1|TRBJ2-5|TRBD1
TGCGCCAGCAGGAATCAGGGGGCTGAGACCCAGTACTTC
CASRNQGAETQYF
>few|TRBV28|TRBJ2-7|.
TGTGCCAGCAGGGGGGAAAGGACAGCGTCCTACGAGCAGTACTTC
CASRGERTASYEQYF
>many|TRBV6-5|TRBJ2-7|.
TGTGCCAGCAGTTACCGCCCGACAGGGACTATCTCCTACGAGCAGTACTTC
CASSYRPTGTISYEQYF
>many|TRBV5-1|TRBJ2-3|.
TGCGCCAGCAGCTTGGTGGGGGGCGGCGATACGCAGTATTTT
CASSLVGGGDTQYF
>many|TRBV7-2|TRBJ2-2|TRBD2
TGTGCCAGCAGCTTAGCGTGGACTAGCTCTAACACCGGGGAGCTGTTTTTT
CASSLAWTSSNTGELFF
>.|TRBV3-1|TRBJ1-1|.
TGTGCCAGCAGCCAAGATTGGCAGGGGAGGAGCGCTTTCTTT
CASSQDWQGRSAFF
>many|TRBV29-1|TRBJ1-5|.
TGCAGCGTCGCCCAGGGGAGGAGCAATCAGCCCCAGCATTTT
CSVAQGRSNQPQHF
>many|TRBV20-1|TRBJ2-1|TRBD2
TGCAGTGCTAGAGATGGGAATAGCGGGGTCTTTGAGCAGTTCTTC
CSARDGNSGVFEQFF
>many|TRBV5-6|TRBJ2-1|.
TGTGCCAGCAGCTTCACCAATGAGCAGTTCTTC
CASSFTNEQFF
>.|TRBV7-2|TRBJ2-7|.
TGTGCCAGCAGCTTAAAATCCGGGAGCCCCCACGAGCAGTACTTC
CASSLKSGSPHEQYF